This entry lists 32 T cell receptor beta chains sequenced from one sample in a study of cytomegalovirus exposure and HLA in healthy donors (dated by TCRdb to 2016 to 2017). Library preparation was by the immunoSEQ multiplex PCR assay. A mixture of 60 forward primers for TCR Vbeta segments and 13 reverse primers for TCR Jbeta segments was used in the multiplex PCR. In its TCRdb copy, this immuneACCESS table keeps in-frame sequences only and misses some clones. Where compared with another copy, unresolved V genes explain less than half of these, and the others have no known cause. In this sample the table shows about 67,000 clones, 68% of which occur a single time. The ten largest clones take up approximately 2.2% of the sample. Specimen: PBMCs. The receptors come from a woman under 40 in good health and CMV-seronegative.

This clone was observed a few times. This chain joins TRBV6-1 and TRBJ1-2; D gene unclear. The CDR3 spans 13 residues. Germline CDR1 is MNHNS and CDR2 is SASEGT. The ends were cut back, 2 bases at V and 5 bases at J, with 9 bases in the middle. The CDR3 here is CASSEWQPYGYTF. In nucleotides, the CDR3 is TGTGCCAGCAGTGAATGGCAACCATATGGCTACACCTTC.

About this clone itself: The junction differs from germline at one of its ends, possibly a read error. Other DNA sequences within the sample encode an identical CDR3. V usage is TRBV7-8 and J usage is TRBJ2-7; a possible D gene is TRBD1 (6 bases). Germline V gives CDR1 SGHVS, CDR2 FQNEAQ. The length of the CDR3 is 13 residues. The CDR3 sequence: CASNQGPAYEQYF. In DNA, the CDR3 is TGTGCTAGCAACCAGGGGCCGGCCTACGAGCAGTACTTC.

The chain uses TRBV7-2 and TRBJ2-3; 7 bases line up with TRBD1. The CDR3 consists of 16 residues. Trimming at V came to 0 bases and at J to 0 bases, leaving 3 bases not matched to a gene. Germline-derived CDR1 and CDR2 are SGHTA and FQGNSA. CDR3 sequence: CASSLAGTESTDTQYF. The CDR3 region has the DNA TGTGCCAGCAGCTTAGCTGGGACAGAAAGCACAGATACGCAGTATTTT. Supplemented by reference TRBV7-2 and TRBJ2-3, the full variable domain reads GAGVSQSPSNKVTEKGKDVELRCDPISGHTALYWYRQSLGQGLEFLIYFQGNSAPDKSGLPSDRFSAERTGGSVSTLTIQRTQQEDSAVYLCASSLAGTESTDTQYFGPGTRLTVL.

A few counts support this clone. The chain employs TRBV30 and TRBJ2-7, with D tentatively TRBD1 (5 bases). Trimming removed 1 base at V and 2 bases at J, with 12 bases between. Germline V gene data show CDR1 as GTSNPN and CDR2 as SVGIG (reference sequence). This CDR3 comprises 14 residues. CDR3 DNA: TGTGCCTGGAGTGCGTCAGGGTGGCCCTACGAGCAGTACTTC. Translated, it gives CAWSASGWPYEQYF.

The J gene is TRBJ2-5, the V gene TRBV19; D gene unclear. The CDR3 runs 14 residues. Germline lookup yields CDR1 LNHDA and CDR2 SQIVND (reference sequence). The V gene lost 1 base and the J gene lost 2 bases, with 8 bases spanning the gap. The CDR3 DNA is TGTGCCAGTAGTATAGTTGGCAGACAAGAGACCCAGTACTTC. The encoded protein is CASSIVGRQETQYF.

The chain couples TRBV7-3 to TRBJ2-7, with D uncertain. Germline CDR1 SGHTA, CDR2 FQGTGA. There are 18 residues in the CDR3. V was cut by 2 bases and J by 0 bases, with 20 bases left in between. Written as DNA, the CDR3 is TGTGCCAGCAGCTTAGCGACTTCCTTGGAAATCAACTCCTACGAGCAGTACTTC. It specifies CASSLATSLEINSYEQYF.

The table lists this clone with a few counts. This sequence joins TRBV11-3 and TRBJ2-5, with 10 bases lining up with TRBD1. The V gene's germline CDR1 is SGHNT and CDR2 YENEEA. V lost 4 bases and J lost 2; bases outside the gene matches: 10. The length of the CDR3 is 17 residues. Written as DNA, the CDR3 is TGTGCCAGCAGCTCAGGCCGAGGACAGGGGGGTCAAGAGACCCAGTACTTC. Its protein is CASSSGRGQGGQETQYF. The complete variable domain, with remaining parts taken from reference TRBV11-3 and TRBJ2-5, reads EAGVVQSPRYKIIEKKQPVAFWCNPISGHNTLYWYLQNLGQGPELLIRYENEEAVDDSQLPKDRFSAERLKGVDSTLKIQPAELGDSAVYLCASSSGRGQGGQETQYFGPGTRLLVL.

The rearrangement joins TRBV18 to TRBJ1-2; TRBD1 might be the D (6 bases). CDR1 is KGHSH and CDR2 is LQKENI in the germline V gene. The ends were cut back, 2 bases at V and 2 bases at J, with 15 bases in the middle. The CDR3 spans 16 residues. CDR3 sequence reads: CASSPTPGQENYGYTF. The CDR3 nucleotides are TGTGCCAGCTCACCAACCCCGGGACAAGAAAACTATGGCTACACCTTC.

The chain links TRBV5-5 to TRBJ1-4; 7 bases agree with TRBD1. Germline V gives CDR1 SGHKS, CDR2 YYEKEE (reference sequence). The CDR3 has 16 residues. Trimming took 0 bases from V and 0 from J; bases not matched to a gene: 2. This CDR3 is CASSLGDSPTNEKLFF. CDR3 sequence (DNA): TGTGCCAGCAGCTTGGGGGACAGCCCAACTAATGAAAAACTGTTTTTT. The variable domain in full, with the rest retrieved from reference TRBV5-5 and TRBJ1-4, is DAGVTQSPTHLIKTRGQQVTLRCSPISGHKSVSWYQQVLGQGPQFIFQYYEKEERGRGNFPDRFSARQFPNYSSELNVNALLLGDSALYLCASSLGDSPTNEKLFFGSGTQLSVL.

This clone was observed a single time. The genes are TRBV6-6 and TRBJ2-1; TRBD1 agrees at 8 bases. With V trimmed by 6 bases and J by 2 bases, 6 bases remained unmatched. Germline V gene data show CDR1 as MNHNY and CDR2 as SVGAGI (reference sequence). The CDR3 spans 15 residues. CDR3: CASSPGQGTYNEQFF. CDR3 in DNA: TGTGCCAGCAGCCCCGGACAGGGAACCTACAATGAGCAGTTCTTC.

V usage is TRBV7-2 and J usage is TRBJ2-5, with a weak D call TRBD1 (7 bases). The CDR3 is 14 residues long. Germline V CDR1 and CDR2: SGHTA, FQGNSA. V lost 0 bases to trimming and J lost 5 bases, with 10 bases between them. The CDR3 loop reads CASSLATGRETQYF. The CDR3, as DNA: TGTGCCAGCAGCTTAGCGACAGGGAGGGAGACCCAGTACTTC.

DNA for the CDR3: TGCGGCAGTCGCACTGGGACAGCCAGCTATGGCTACACCTTC. It encodes CGSRTGTASYGYTF. V usage is TRBV29-1 and J usage is TRBJ1-2; 7 nucleotides match TRBD1. The CDR3 totals 14 residues. Germline CDR1 reads SQVTM; CDR2 reads ANQGSEA.

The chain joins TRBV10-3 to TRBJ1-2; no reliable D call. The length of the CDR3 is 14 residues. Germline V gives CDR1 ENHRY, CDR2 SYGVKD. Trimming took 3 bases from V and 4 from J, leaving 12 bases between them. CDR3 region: CAISELQVSYGYTF. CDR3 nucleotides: TGTGCCATCAGTGAACTTCAGGTTTCCTATGGCTACACCTTC.

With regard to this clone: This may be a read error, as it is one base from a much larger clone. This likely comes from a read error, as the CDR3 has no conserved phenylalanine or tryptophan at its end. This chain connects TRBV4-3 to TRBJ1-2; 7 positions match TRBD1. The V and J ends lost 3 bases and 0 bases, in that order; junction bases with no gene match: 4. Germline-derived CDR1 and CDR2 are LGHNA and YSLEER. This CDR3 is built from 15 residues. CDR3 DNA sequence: TGCGCCAGCAGCCACCAGACAGGGTCTAACTATGGCTACACCCTC. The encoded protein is CASSHQTGSNYGYTL.

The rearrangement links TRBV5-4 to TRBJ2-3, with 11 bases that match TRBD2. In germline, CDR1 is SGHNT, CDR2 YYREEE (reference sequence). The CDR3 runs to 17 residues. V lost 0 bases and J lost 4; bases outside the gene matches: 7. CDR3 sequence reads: CASSLGLAGGRADTQYF. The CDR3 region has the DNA TGTGCCAGCAGCTTGGGCCTAGCGGGGGGAAGGGCAGATACGCAGTATTTT.

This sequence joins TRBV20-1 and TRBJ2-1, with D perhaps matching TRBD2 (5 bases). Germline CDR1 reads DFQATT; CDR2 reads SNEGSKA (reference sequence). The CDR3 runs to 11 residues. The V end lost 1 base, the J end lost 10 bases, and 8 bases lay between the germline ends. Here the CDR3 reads CSARGGREQFF. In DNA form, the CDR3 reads TGCAGTGCTAGAGGAGGGCGGGAGCAGTTCTTC.

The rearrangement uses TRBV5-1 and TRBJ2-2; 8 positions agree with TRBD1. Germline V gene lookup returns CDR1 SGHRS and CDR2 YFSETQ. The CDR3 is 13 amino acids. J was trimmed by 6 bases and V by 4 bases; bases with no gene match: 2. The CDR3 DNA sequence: TGCGCCAGCAGCACACAGGGGGCCGGGGAGCTGTTTTTT. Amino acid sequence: CASSTQGAGELFF.

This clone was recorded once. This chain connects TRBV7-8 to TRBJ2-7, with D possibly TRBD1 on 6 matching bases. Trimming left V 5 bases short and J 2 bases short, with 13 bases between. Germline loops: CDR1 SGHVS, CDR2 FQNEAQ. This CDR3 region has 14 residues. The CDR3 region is CASSHRDITYEQYF. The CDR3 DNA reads TGTGCCAGCAGCCACCGGGACATCACCTACGAGCAGTACTTC.

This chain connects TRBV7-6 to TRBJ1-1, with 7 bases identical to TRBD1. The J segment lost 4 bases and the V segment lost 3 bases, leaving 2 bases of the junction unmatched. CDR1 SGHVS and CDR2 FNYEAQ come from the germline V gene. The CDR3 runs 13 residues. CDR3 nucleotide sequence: TGTGCCAGCAGCTTGGACAGGTCCACTGAAGCTTTCTTT. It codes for CASSLDRSTEAFF.

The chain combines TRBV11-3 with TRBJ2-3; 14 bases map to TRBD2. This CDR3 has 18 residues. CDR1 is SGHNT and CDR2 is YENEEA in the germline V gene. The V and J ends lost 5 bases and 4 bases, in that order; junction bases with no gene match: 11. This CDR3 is CASSQRLAGGPVPDTQYF. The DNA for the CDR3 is TGTGCCAGCAGCCAGAGACTAGCGGGGGGGCCCGTTCCAGATACGCAGTATTTT.

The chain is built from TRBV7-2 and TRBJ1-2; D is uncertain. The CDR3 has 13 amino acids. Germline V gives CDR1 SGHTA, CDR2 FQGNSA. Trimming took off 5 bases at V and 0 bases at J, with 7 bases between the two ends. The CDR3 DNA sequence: TGTGCCAGCAGCCTGGAGACTAACTATGGCTACACCTTC. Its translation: CASSLETNYGYTF.

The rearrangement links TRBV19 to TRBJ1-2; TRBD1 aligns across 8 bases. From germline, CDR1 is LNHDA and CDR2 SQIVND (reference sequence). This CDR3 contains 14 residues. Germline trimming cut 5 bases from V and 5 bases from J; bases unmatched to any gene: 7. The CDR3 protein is CASSQGQGSYGYTF. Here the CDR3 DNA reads TGTGCCAGTAGTCAAGGACAGGGTTCTTATGGCTACACCTTC. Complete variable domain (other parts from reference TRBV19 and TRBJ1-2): DGGITQSPKYLFRKEGQNVTLSCEQNLNHDAMYWYRQDPGQGLRLIYYSQIVNDFQKGDIAEGYSVSREKKESFPLTVTSAQKNPTAFYLCASSQGQGSYGYTFGSGTRLTVV.

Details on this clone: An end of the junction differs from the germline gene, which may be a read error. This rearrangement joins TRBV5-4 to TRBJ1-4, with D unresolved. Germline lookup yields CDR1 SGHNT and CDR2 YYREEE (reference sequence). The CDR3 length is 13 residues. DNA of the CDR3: TGCGCCAGCAGCCAAGCCTTTAATGAAAAACTGTTTTTT. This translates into CASSQAFNEKLFF.

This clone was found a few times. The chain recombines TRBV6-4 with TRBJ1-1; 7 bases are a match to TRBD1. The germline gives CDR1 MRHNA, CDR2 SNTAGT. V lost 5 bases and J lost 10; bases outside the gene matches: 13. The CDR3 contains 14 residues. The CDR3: CASSNGVTGSRAFF. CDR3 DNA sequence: TGTGCCAGCAGTAATGGAGTGACAGGGTCGAGAGCTTTCTTT.

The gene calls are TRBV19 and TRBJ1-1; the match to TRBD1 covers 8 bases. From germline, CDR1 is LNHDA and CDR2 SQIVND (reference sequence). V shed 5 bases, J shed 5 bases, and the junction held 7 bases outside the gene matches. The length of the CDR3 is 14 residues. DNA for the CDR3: TGTGCCAGTAGTCCGACAGGGGTTGGGACTGAAGCTTTCTTT. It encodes CASSPTGVGTEAFF.

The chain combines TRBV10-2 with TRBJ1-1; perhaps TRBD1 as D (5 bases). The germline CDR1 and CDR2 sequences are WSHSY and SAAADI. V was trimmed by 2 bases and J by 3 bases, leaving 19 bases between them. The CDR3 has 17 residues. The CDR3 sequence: CASSETLLSTDYTEAFF. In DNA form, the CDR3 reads TGCGCCAGCAGTGAGACCCTCCTGTCGACAGACTACACTGAAGCTTTCTTT.

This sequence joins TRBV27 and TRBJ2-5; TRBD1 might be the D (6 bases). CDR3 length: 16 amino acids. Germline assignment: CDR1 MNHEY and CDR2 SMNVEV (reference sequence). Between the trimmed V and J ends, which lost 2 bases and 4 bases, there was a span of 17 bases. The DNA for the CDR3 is TGTGCCAGCAGTTTAGTACAGGGACAAGGGGTAGAGACCCAGTACTTC. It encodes CASSLVQGQGVETQYF.

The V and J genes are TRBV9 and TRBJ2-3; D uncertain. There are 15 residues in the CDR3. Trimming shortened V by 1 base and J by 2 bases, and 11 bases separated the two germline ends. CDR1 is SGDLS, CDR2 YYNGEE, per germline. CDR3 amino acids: CASSVMSHPTDTQYF. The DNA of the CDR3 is TGTGCCAGCAGCGTAATGAGTCACCCCACAGATACGCAGTATTTT.

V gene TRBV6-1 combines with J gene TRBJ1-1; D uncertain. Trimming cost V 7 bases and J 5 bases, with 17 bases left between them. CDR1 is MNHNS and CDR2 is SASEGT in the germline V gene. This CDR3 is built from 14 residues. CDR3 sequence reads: CASTPYVMSTEAFF. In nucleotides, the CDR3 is TGTGCCAGCACCCCGTATGTAATGAGTACTGAAGCTTTCTTT.

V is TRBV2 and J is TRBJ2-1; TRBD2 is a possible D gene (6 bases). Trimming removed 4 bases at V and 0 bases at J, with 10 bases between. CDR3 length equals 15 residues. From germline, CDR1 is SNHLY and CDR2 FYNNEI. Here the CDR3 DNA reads TGTGCCAGCAGTGTGGAGGGGAGCTCCTACAATGAGCAGTTCTTC. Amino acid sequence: CASSVEGSSYNEQFF.

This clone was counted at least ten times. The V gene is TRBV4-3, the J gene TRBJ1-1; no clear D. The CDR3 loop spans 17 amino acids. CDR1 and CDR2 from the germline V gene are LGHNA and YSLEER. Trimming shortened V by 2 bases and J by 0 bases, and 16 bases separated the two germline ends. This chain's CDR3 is CASSQSLFPGMNTEAFF. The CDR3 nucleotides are TGCGCCAGCAGCCAATCTTTATTTCCAGGTATGAACACTGAAGCTTTCTTT.

The CDR3 protein is CASSPPTSGGPDTQYF. For the CDR3, the DNA is TGTGCCAGCAGCCCCCCAACTAGCGGGGGACCAGATACGCAGTATTTT. The V and J genes are TRBV5-4 and TRBJ2-3; 11 bases are a match to TRBD2. Trimming took 4 bases from V and 4 from J; bases not matched to a gene: 8. The CDR3 sequence is 16 residues long. Germline V CDR1 and CDR2: SGHNT, YYREEE (reference sequence).